This record looks at one T cell receptor (beta chain) sequence and its context. This clonotype has ten or more counts. No antigen is known for it. No qualities accompany the bases; no much larger clone lies one base away. A constant-region primer and ProtoScript II reverse transcriptase were used to reverse-transcribe TCRbeta-specific cDNA from 500 ng total RNA. TCRbeta libraries were built with three nested multiplex PCR rounds, a slightly modified ARM-PCR procedure. The first two PCR rounds used multiplex TRBV1-TRBV30 forward primers with a Cbeta reverse primer, each for approximately 9 cycles. A final 25-cycle PCR with Deep VentR polymerase added sample barcodes and Illumina adapters. Before sequencing, amplicons of 200-500 bp were gel-purified using a QIAquick gel extraction kit. TCRbeta amplicons were sequenced on an Illumina HiSeq 2500 with 250-bp paired-end reads. From the authors' description of their analysis: To recover full CDR3 sequences, reads were quality-trimmed using Trimmomatic v0.33 and paired reads were then merged using FLASH v1.2.11. V, D and J germline segments were assigned to the rearranged TCRbeta sequences by MiGEC v1.2.1b. Clonotype statistics and Shannon-Wiener diversity indices were computed with VDJtools v1.0.0. Except for diversity analysis, only the 250 most abundant clonotypes of each sample were used in subsequent analyses to reduce sampling bias. TCRdb itself trimmed the public reads at Q25 with fastp, ran MiXCR and retained productive beta chains. Rows merge per CDR3 protein into single entries with the most common DNA and genes. TCRdb's processing, not the authors' own work, is the source of the V and J calls. In all, the sample holds 300,000 to 350,000 distinct CDR3 sequences, and less than 70% of those were seen once. Of the sample, about 6.1% falls within the top ten clones.

These data belong to a study of tumor-infiltrating lymphocytes in primary liver carcinoma (dated by TCRdb to 2016 to 2017). For the wider study: Between late 2015 and 2016, a handful of patients in China with histopathologically diagnosed primary liver carcinoma had surgical resection. The five patients, three men and two women aged 30 to 69 years, had hepatocellular carcinoma (four) or combined HCC and intrahepatic cholangiocarcinoma (one). Each sample produced roughly 3.5 to 8 million productive TCRbeta reads, and read depth showed no significant difference between tissue types. The study combined TCRbeta repertoire sequencing, expression microarrays and whole-exome sequencing across five regions of each liver tumor, with adjacent normal tissue and blood. Reproducibility between technical replicate repertoires was high, with correlation coefficients above 0.95 and mean shared-clone rates approximately 0.9. A total of approximately 35 specimens from 5 patients, comprising 25 or so tumor regions, 5 adjacent noncancerous liver tissues and 5 peripheral blood samples, were covered by TCRbeta repertoire sequencing. Tumors of the five patients were stage T1-T3 N0M0 with maximum diameters of roughly 4 to 11 cm.

RNA from unsorted whole blood was extracted with TRIzol reagent, and germline DNA was obtained with the DNeasy Blood & Tissue kit. Chronic HBV infection was present in the patients, and the patients were treatment-naive at sampling. Before surgery, approximately 3.8 milliliters of peripheral blood were collected into K2EDTA tubes. On the study overall, not on this receptor specifically: With just a handful of patients in the study, the authors point out that the findings should be validated in a larger study. Only the TCR beta chain was sequenced, which likely underestimates true repertoire diversity because unpaired alpha chains were not captured. Compared with blood, tumors had a significantly larger share of the repertoire taken up by the top 250 clones (p = 0.039). Repertoire overlap was found to be higher between tumor regions (mean around 35%) than between tumor-adjacent (approximately 17%) or tumor-blood (around 15%) pairs, consistent with antigen-driven expansion. Bulk unsorted samples precluded comparing CD4+ and CD8+ T cell repertoires.

The CDR3 starts with the cysteine, ends with the phenylalanine, and has 15 residues. Just CDR3 DNA is preserved here, 45 bases in frame from base 1. In the germline V gene (reference sequence), CDR1 corresponds to WNHNN and CDR2 to SYGVQD. Deletion took 9 bases off V and 5 bases off J, with a span of 20 bases between the germline ends. The TCR was taken from a man aged 35 to 55 with primary liver carcinoma and hepatitis B virus infection. The chain was built from TRBV10-1 and TRBJ2-1; D gene: possibly TRBD1, on 6 matching bases. The sequenced material came from peripheral blood. The sequenced DNA is TGCGCCAGAATGGCCCCCGGACAGCTTGACAATGAGCAGTTCTTC. Its amino acids are CARMAPGQLDNEQFF.